Listed below are T cell receptor beta chains from one sample, sequenced in a study of T cell repertoires in cytomegalovirus infection. Their antigens remain unidentified. MiXCR was run by TCRdb on the reads, yielding one entry per CDR3 protein. Found here are over 120,000 distinct CDR3 sequences, around 32% of them singletons; the top ten hold about 56%. The source was CD8+ T cells from cultured PBMCs, collected from culture after CMV antigen stimulation. The source is a human donor in good health (CMV status not recorded). Some clones in this sample may be carry-over from other donors' samples. CDR3s include the opening cysteine and the closing phenylalanine or tryptophan. The order of the fields is J gene, D gene, clone size, V gene, CDR3 DNA, CDR3 protein. A D gene is named only where the DNA matches it firmly. Size is stated for part of the rows, as once, few or many counts, or as a class when the clone is expanded.

TRBJ1-1 | . | few | TRBV20-1 | TGCAGTGCTTCGGACGGCACTGAAGCTTTCTTT | CSASDGTEAFF
TRBJ2-2 | . | few | TRBV6-1 | TGTGCCAGCATCCCCAGGGGCCTACGGGGGAACACCGGGGAGCTGTTTTTT | CASIPRGLRGNTGELFF
TRBJ2-1 | TRBD2 | . | TRBV7-6 | TGTGCCAGCAGCACCCGGGAGGGCAATGAGCAGTTCTTC | CASSTREGNEQFF
TRBJ1-5 | . | . | TRBV12-3/TRBV12-4 | TGTGCCAGCAGTTTAGTGAGGTGGGGGACCCAGGCTCAGCCCCAGCATTTT | CASSLVRWGTQAQPQHF
TRBJ2-3 | TRBD1 | . | TRBV12-3/TRBV12-4 | TGTGCCAGCAGTCCCGGGACAGATGGGTTTTTT | CASSPGTDGFF
TRBJ1-4 | . | many | TRBV7-9 | TGTGCCAGCAGCCCACGGACAGCTATAAATGAAAAACTGTTTTTT | CASSPRTAINEKLFF
TRBJ2-2 | . | . | TRBV6-1 | TGTGCCAGCAGTGAATTGGCACACAGGGCCGGGGAGCTGTTTTTT | CASSELAHRAGELFF
TRBJ1-6 | TRBD1 | . | TRBV27 | TGTGCCAGCAGTTTATTGGACAGGGCTAATTCACCCCTCCACTTT | CASSLLDRANSPLHF
TRBJ2-2 | . | many | TRBV11-3 | TGTGCCAGCAGCTCAGACAGTCGACCGTCCGGGGAGCTGTTTTTT | CASSSDSRPSGELFF
TRBJ2-1 | . | few | TRBV19 | TGTGCCAGTAGTATAGGGGGCTCTCCGGCTATTTTAGAGCAGTTCTTC | CASSIGGSPAILEQFF
TRBJ1-5 | . | . | TRBV19 | TGTGCCAGTAGTATGGTGGAGTATAGCAATCAGCCCCAGCATTTT | CASSMVEYSNQPQHF
TRBJ1-2 | . | . | TRBV7-6 | TGTGCCAGCAGCTTCGGGGCAGGTGATGGCTACACCTTC | CASSFGAGDGYTF
TRBJ1-1 | . | . | TRBV4-1 | TGCGCCAGCAGCACACAAGAGGGACATACTGAAGCTTTCTTT | CASSTQEGHTEAFF
TRBJ2-7 | . | . | TRBV2 | TGTGCCAGCAGTGAGGAGGCCCCCCACGTCTACGAGCAGTACTTC | CASSEEAPHVYEQYF
TRBJ2-1 | TRBD2 | . | TRBV9 | TGTGCCAGCAGCCCGGGTGGGACTAGCATGAATGAGCAGTTCTTC | CASSPGGTSMNEQFF
TRBJ1-1 | TRBD1 | many | TRBV7-8 | TGTGCCAGCAGCTTAGTTGGACAGGGACGCGCGGGCACTGAAGCTTTCTTT | CASSLVGQGRAGTEAFF
TRBJ2-5 | TRBD1 | few | TRBV28 | TGTGCCAGCAGTTTCTGGACAGGGAGGCAAGAGACCCAGTACTTC | CASSFWTGRQETQYF
TRBJ2-5 | . | . | TRBV11-3 | TGTGCCAGCAGCTTAAGGGGGAACCAAGAGACCCAGTACTTC | CASSLRGNQETQYF
TRBJ2-7 | TRBD2 | . | TRBV20-1 | TGCAGTGCTAGAGATCTGGATAGCGGGCTGTACGAGCAGTACTTC | CSARDLDSGLYEQYF
TRBJ1-3 | . | . | TRBV19 | TGTGCCAGTAGTATCCTGGACCCAACACAAGGCTCTGGAAACACCATATATTTT | CASSILDPTQGSGNTIYF
TRBJ2-5 | TRBD1 | . | TRBV27 | TGTGCCAGCAGTTCTTCCTCCGGACAGGGAGAAGGCACCCGAGAGACCCAGTACTTC | CASSSSSGQGEGTRETQYF
TRBJ1-1 | . | . | TRBV19 | TGTGCCAGTAGAGGCCACGAGAACACTGAAGCTTTCTTT | CASRGHENTEAFF
TRBJ2-3 | . | many | TRBV7-9 | TGTGCCAGCAGCTTGGCAGGGAGTGGCACAGATACGCAGTATTTT | CASSLAGSGTDTQYF
TRBJ2-5 | TRBD2 | . | TRBV28 | TGTGCCAGTCACCCCGGGACTAGCGGGGGGGCCGAGACCCAGTACTTC | CASHPGTSGGAETQYF
TRBJ2-7 | TRBD2 | many | TRBV7-2 | TGTGCCAGCAGTCTAGCGGGGGGAATCCACGAGCAGTACTTC | CASSLAGGIHEQYF
TRBJ2-3 | TRBD2 | many | TRBV10-3 | TGTGCCATCAGAGCCGGGACTAGAAGCACAGATACGCAGTATTTT | CAIRAGTRSTDTQYF
TRBJ2-5 | TRBD2 | few | TRBV5-4 | TGTGCCAGCAGCCTCCGACTAGCGGAGCCCCAAGAGACCCAGTACTTC | CASSLRLAEPQETQYF
TRBJ2-5 | . | few | TRBV5-5 | TGTGCCAGCAGCCATTCTGACCCGTACCAAGAGACCCAGTACTTC | CASSHSDPYQETQYF
TRBJ2-1 | . | . | TRBV6-2/TRBV6-3 | TGTGCCAGCAGTTACCCTGACCTAAGCTCCTACAATGAGCAGTTCTTC | CASSYPDLSSYNEQFF
TRBJ2-1 | TRBD2 | few | TRBV27 | TGTGCCAGCAGGAGCGGGGGCGAATACAATGAGCAGTTCTTC | CASRSGGEYNEQFF
TRBJ2-7 | TRBD1 | . | TRBV27 | TGTGCCAGCAGTCGGACAGGGCCCTACGAGCAGTACTTC | CASSRTGPYEQYF
TRBJ2-7 | TRBD2 | . | TRBV7-9 | TGTGCCAGCAGCTCAGTAGCGGGGGGGCAAGAGCAGTACTTC | CASSSVAGGQEQYF
TRBJ1-4 | . | few | TRBV7-4 | TGTGCCAGCAGCTTAGGAAGTTCAAGAGAAAAACTGTTTTTT | CASSLGSSREKLFF
TRBJ1-4 | . | . | TRBV12-3/TRBV12-4 | TGTGCCAGCAGTTTTCGACTGATCCCTAATGAAAAACTGTTTTTT | CASSFRLIPNEKLFF
TRBJ1-1 | TRBD1 | . | TRBV6-6 | TGTGCCAGCAGTGAGAGGGGGCGCCACACTGAAGCTTTCTTT | CASSERGRHTEAFF
TRBJ2-7 | TRBD2 | . | TRBV25-1 | TGTGCCAGCAGTGCCGGGGGGTCCTACGAGCAGTACTTC | CASSAGGSYEQYF
TRBJ2-6 | . | . | TRBV7-6 | TGTGCCAGCAGCCCAGGGCCCCCCAGTTCTGGGGCCAACGTCCTGACTTTC | CASSPGPPSSGANVLTF